The 16 T cell receptor beta chains reported below all come from one sample, sequenced in a study of shared clonotypes between healthy human individuals. Assay: immunoSEQ multiplex PCR; the TCRdb copy retains only in-frame clones and omits some. This sample yields roughly 380,000 clones, of which approximately 96% are seen a single time; about 0.34% belongs to the top ten. The sample comprised memory CD8+ T cells sorted from blood. As for subset: CD45RO+ cells pooled with CCR7-negative TemRA cells. The source is a man aged 30 to 39 in good health.

The V and J genes are TRBV15 and TRBJ2-7; D unclear. The CDR3 is 15 residues long. Trimming removed 2 bases from V and 2 bases from J, with 13 bases in between. Germline lookup yields CDR1 LNHNV and CDR2 YYDKDF (reference sequence). CDR3 in amino acids: CATSRPADATYEQYF. CDR3 DNA: TGTGCCACCAGCAGACCCGCCGACGCAACCTACGAGCAGTACTTC.

The chain uses TRBV20-1 and TRBJ2-2; D gene unclear. CDR3 length: 11 amino acids. Germline CDR1 reads DFQATT; CDR2 reads SNEGSKA (reference sequence). V shed 3 bases and J shed 9 bases, with 8 bases lying between them. The CDR3 here is CSASRVRELFF. The CDR3 coding sequence is TGCAGTGCTAGTCGCGTGCGGGAGCTGTTTTTT.

The chain employs TRBV15 and TRBJ2-1; D possibly corresponds to TRBD2 (5 bases). Germline CDR1 and CDR2: LNHNV and YYDKDF (reference sequence). V dropped 4 bases and J dropped 5 bases, with 12 bases sitting between them. The CDR3 loop spans 14 amino acids. The DNA of the CDR3 is TGTGCCACCAGCAAATCCGTCGGGGACAATGAGCAGTTCTTC. Translating gives CATSKSVGDNEQFF. Filled out from reference TRBV15 and TRBJ2-1, the complete variable domain reads DAMVIQNPRYQVTQFGKPVTLSCSQTLNHNVMYWYQQKSSQAPKLLFHYYDKDFNNEADTPDNFQSRRPNTSFCFLDIRSPGLGDTAMYLCATSKSVGDNEQFFGPGTRLTVL.

The chain combines TRBV2 with TRBJ1-3; tentatively, D is TRBD1 (5 bases). Deletions cut 4 bases from V and 12 bases from J, with 13 bases between. This CDR3 region has 12 residues. The V gene's germline CDR1 is SNHLY and CDR2 FYNNEI. CDR3: CASSVRGAYIYF. CDR3 DNA sequence: TGTGCCAGCAGTGTAAGGGGAGCGTACATATATTTT.

This sequence joins TRBV19 and TRBJ1-5; D may be TRBD1 (5 bases). Trimming shortened V by 4 bases and J by 3 bases, and 13 bases separated the two germline ends. Germline V gives CDR1 LNHDA, CDR2 SQIVND (reference sequence). The CDR3 has 15 residues. In nucleotides, the CDR3 is TGTGCCAGTAGTACAGGGACGGCCTACAATCAGCCCCAGCATTTT. Amino acid sequence: CASSTGTAYNQPQHF.

This rearrangement joins TRBV30 to TRBJ2-3; D not certain. Germline V gene lookup returns CDR1 GTSNPN and CDR2 SVGIG (reference sequence). V gave up 2 bases and J gave up 4 bases, with 10 bases separating them. The CDR3 has 13 residues. The CDR3 loop reads CAWSPTTADTQYF. CDR3 in DNA: TGTGCCTGGAGTCCAACTACCGCAGATACGCAGTATTTT.

The chain recombines TRBV6-4 with TRBJ1-1; 7 nucleotides align to TRBD1. V was pared by 6 bases and J by 1 base, with 5 bases of the junction left unmatched. Looked up from germline, CDR1 is MRHNA and CDR2 is SNTAGT. The CDR3 has 14 residues. The chain's CDR3 is CASSRQGTNTEAFF. Written as DNA, the CDR3 is TGTGCCAGCAGCCGACAGGGAACGAACACTGAAGCTTTCTTT.

The rearrangement joins TRBV5-1 to TRBJ2-5, with D perhaps assigned TRBD1 or TRBD2 (5 bases each). V gave up 7 bases and J gave up 5 bases, with 18 bases separating them. The CDR3 runs to 14 residues. CDR1 SGHRS and CDR2 YFSETQ come from the germline V gene. CDR3 loop: CASQAREMTETQYF. The CDR3 DNA is TGCGCCAGCCAAGCCAGGGAGATGACGGAGACCCAGTACTTC.

The chain carries TRBV10-3 and TRBJ2-7; D is possibly TRBD1 (5 bases). Germline lookup yields CDR1 ENHRY and CDR2 SYGVKD. V shed 2 bases and J shed 4 bases, with 9 bases lying between them. This CDR3 is built from 13 residues. CDR3 sequence reads: CAISEPGRYEQYF. DNA of the CDR3: TGTGCCATCAGTGAGCCAGGGCGTTACGAGCAGTACTTC.

J is TRBJ2-1 and V is TRBV28; 10 bases are shared with TRBD2. Losses at the gene ends were 4 bases for V and 10 bases for J; bases not matched to a gene: 10. Germline V gene data show CDR1 as MDHEN and CDR2 as SYDVKM. The CDR3 length is 15 residues. The CDR3 DNA sequence: TGTGCCAGCAGTTCCAGCGGGGGGGCGCGGGTAGAGCAGTTCTTC. It yields the protein CASSSSGGARVEQFF.

This chain uses TRBV5-1 with TRBJ1-4; D may be TRBD1 (6 bases). CDR3 length: 16 amino acids. Germline CDR1 SGHRS, CDR2 YFSETQ. The V end was cut by 0 bases, the J end by 8 bases, with 17 bases between. The CDR3 region is CASSLGGQTRGEKLFF. CDR3 sequence (DNA): TGCGCCAGCAGCTTGGGAGGACAGACCCGAGGGGAAAAACTGTTTTTT.

This sequence joins TRBV6-6 and TRBJ2-1; D is possibly TRBD1 or TRBD2 (6 bases each). This CDR3 comprises 14 residues. Between the trimmed V and J ends, which lost 2 bases and 9 bases, there was a span of 14 bases. Germline values: CDR1 MNHNY, CDR2 SVGAGI (reference sequence). DNA for the CDR3: TGTGCCAGCAGTTACGACCCGGGGGCGGGTGAGCAGTTCTTC. It specifies CASSYDPGAGEQFF.

This chain joins TRBV30 and TRBJ2-7; D is unclear. The CDR3 runs 13 residues. The V end was cut by 2 bases, the J end by 3 bases, with 11 bases between. The germline V gene encodes CDR1 GTSNPN and CDR2 SVGIG (reference sequence). CDR3 sequence reads: CAWSSRLFYEQYF. In nucleotides, the CDR3 is TGTGCCTGGAGTTCACGTCTTTTCTACGAGCAGTACTTC.

V gene TRBV28 combines with J gene TRBJ1-2; D perhaps matches TRBD1 (5 bases). The CDR3 totals 15 residues. V lost 3 bases to trimming and J lost 7 bases, with 18 bases between them. CDR1 is MDHEN and CDR2 is SYDVKM in the germline V gene. The CDR3 loop is CASSFRSQGLGGYTF. For the CDR3, the DNA is TGTGCCAGCAGTTTTAGGTCCCAGGGTTTGGGTGGCTACACCTTC.

CDR3 protein: CASSLGPTGSYGYTF. In nucleotides, the CDR3 is TGTGCCAGCAGCTTGGGCCCGACAGGGTCCTATGGCTACACCTTC. This chain uses TRBV7-2 with TRBJ1-2, with 7 nucleotides matching TRBD1. Germline loops: CDR1 SGHTA, CDR2 FQGNSA. With 3 bases clipped from V and 4 bases from J, the junction kept 8 bases outside the gene matches. The CDR3 spans 15 residues.

The CDR3 loop reads CASSLELEAYNEQFF. CDR3 sequence (DNA): TGCGCCAGCAGCTTGGAACTTGAGGCATACAATGAGCAGTTCTTC. This chain connects TRBV5-1 to TRBJ2-1; D uncertain. V gave up 0 bases and J gave up 4 bases, with 11 bases separating them. CDR1 and CDR2 (germline): SGHRS, YFSETQ. This CDR3 comprises 15 residues.